What follows are 5 T cell receptor beta chains derived from one specimen sequenced in a study of T cell responses to AZD1222 COVID-19 vaccine. The assay was immunoSEQ multiplex PCR, and TCRdb's table has in-frame clones only and misses some. Here the sample spans 93,000 or so clones, approximately 88% being singletons. The specimen was peripheral blood, collected on day 0 of AZD1222 vaccination. Receptors were obtained from an adult in good health.

The chain recombines TRBV27 with TRBJ2-1, with TRBD2 identical over 11 bases. CDR3 length: 18 residues. Germline V gene sequence: CDR1 MNHEY, CDR2 SMNVEV (reference sequence). Unmatched junction bases numbered 11, after V lost 3 bases and J lost 4 bases. CDR3 protein: CASSLPGAASGRYNEQFF. The DNA of the CDR3 is TGTGCCAGCAGTTTGCCCGGGGCCGCTAGCGGGAGGTACAATGAGCAGTTCTTC.

The V and J genes are TRBV24-1 and TRBJ2-3; maybe TRBD2 (5 bases). The germline V and J ends were trimmed by 2 bases and 0 bases, with 8 bases remaining between them. The germline CDR1 and CDR2 sequences are KGHDR and SFDVKD. This CDR3 is 15 amino acids long. The CDR3: CATSDSWTSTDTQYF. In DNA, the CDR3 is TGTGCCACCAGTGATTCTTGGACTAGCACAGATACGCAGTATTTT.

The V gene is TRBV3-1 (or the pseudogene TRBV3-2), the J gene TRBJ1-4, with D unresolved. The CDR3 runs 16 residues. Trimming removed 1 base at V and 3 bases at J, with 12 bases between. CDR1 is LGHDT, CDR2 YNNKEL, per germline (reference sequence). The CDR3 loop is CASSQGATRPNEKLFF. CDR3 nucleotides: TGTGCCAGCAGCCAAGGAGCGACACGTCCTAATGAAAAACTGTTTTTT.

The V call is TRBV9, the J call TRBJ2-6; possibly TRBD1 or TRBD2 for D (5 bases each). Germline V CDR1 and CDR2: SGDLS, YYNGEE. The CDR3 spans 16 residues. Trimming left V 4 bases short and J 1 base short, with 12 bases between. The CDR3 sequence is CASSPYGGSGANVLTF. CDR3 nucleotides: TGTGCCAGCAGCCCCTATGGGGGATCTGGGGCCAACGTCCTGACTTTC.

The rearrangement uses TRBV12-2 and TRBJ2-7; TRBD2 is the table's D call and was not checked against the DNA. TRBV12-2 is reported as a pseudogene. The length of the CDR3 is 17 residues. CDR3 region: CASRLGLSLARFGEQYF. The CDR3 DNA reads as TGTGCAAGTCGCTTAGGTCTGTCTCTAGCGAGGTTTGGCGAGCAGTACTTC.